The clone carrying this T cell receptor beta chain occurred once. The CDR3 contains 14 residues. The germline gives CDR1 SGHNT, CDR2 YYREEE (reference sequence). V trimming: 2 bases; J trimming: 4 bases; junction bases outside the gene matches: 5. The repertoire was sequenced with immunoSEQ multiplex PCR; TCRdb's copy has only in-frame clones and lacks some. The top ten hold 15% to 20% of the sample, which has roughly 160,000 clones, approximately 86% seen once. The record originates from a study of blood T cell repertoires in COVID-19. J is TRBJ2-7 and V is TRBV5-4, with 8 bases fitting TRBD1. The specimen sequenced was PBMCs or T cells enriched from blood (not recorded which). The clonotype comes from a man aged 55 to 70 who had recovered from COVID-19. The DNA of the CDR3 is TGTGCCAGCAGCTTCCGGGACAGGCAATACGAGCAGTACTTC. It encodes CASSFRDRQYEQYF.